This T cell receptor (beta chain) was profiled in a study of cytomegalovirus exposure and HLA in healthy donors. Primers for the PCR totalled 60 Vbeta and 13 Jbeta. Sequencing was performed with immunoSEQ multiplex PCR; in TCRdb, only in-frame clones are kept and a portion is missing. The sample holds about 100,000 clones, about 68% seen once. Points from the study as a whole: HLA-A and HLA-B allele assignments for most subjects were reportedly predicted accurately using TCR beta sequences. Roughly uniform sequencing depth across donors was assumed, possibly incorrectly. Later genetic work tied a missense DCLRE1C variant to beta-chain V and J trimming.

A word on this clone: Its antigen is undetermined.

V dropped 0 bases and J dropped 8; count of bases not matched to a gene: 3. Germline-derived CDR1 and CDR2 are MNHEY and SVGAGI. CDR3 length: 13 amino acids. The chain has TRBV6-5 and TRBJ1-2; 7 bases line up with TRBD1. This TCR was sampled from a man under 40 in good health and CMV-seropositive. Sequenced input: PBMCs. CDR3 coding DNA: TGTGCCAGCAGTTACTCGACAGGGCTCGGCTACACCTTC. It codes for CASSYSTGLGYTF.